The T cell receptor (beta chain) described here comes from a study of regulatory T cells in long-lasting Graves disease. Regarding the study as a whole: New patients shared fewer public clonotypes (around 970) than persistent patients did (roughly 2,500). Persistent disease was characterized by preferential usage of TRBV28, TRBJ1-2 and TRBJ2-5.

Time point reported: newly diagnosed GD, antithyroid drugs for less than 3 months. Extracted PBMC RNA gave rise to the TCR library. In building TCR beta libraries, iRepertoire HTBI primers were used together with Arm-PCR of CDR3 regions. TCRdb processed the multiplex PCR reads anew with MiXCR; each CDR3 protein has one entry. Of 350,000 to 500,000 distinct CDR3 sequences detected, about a sixth appear once; the ten largest clones hold about 25%. Germline V gene lookup returns CDR1 MNHEY and CDR2 SMNVEV (reference sequence). The CDR3 is 17 amino acids. V gave up 5 bases and J gave up 1 base, with 20 bases separating them. This clonotype has ten or more counts. As yet, its antigen is unknown. A further study also used this sample, focusing on T cells in Graves' hyperthyroidism and ophthalmopathy. That work adds: With a duration under 2 months, the hyperthyroidism was newly diagnosed in patients aged 18 to 65. The HTBI primer set was used in a first-round RT-PCR of the TCR CDR3.

The TCR was taken from a woman aged 18-29 years with Graves disease. The sequencing used peripheral blood mononuclear cells (PBMCs), collected at new diagnosis, from a patient treated with antithyroid drugs. This chain links TRBV27 with TRBJ2-5, with D maybe TRBD2 (6 bases). The chain's CDR3 is CASSRYAGLLPQETQYF. CDR3 DNA: TGTGCCAGCAGTCGCTACGCGGGACTTCTCCCCCAAGAGACCCAGTACTTC.